What follows are 27 T cell receptor beta chains derived from one specimen sequenced in a study of shared clonotypes between healthy human individuals. Assay used: immunoSEQ multiplex PCR; TCRdb lists only in-frame clones, some missing. The sample carries about 2.2 million clones, approximately 92% recorded once. As defined, naive CD8 cells were CD45RO-negative and positively selected for CCR7, with terminally differentiated effector memory CD45RA+ cells excluded. Sequenced sample: naive CD8+ T cells from PBMCs. The receptors here all came from a young man in good health. Some clones in this sample may be carry-over from other donors' samples.

The rearrangement joins TRBV9 to TRBJ2-3, with 8 nucleotides matching TRBD2. The V and J ends lost 0 bases and 5 bases, in that order; junction bases with no gene match: 5. The V gene's germline CDR1 is SGDLS and CDR2 YYNGEE. The CDR3 sequence is 15 residues long. CDR3 amino acids: CASSVVGRAKDTQYF. The CDR3 DNA reads as TGTGCCAGCAGCGTAGTCGGGAGGGCAAAAGATACGCAGTATTTT.

The chain uses TRBV9 and TRBJ2-6; tentative D call: TRBD2 (6 bases). The CDR3 has 16 amino acids. The germline V gene encodes CDR1 SGDLS and CDR2 YYNGEE. V was cut by 10 bases and J by 1 base, with 18 bases left in between. The CDR3 here is CAPSGWGVSGANVLTF. The DNA of the CDR3 is TGTGCCCCCAGCGGGTGGGGGGTGTCTGGGGCCAACGTCCTGACTTTC. The full variable domain, with the rest looked up from reference TRBV9 and TRBJ2-6, is DSGVTQTPKHLITATGQRVTLRCSPRSGDLSVYWYQQSLDQGLQFLIQYYNGEERAKGNILERFSAQQFPDLHSELNLSSLELGDSALYFCAPSGWGVSGANVLTFGAGSRLTVL.

This clone came up once. This chain links TRBV4-2 with TRBJ2-7; TRBD2 aligns across 11 bases. The germline V gene has CDR1 LGHNA and CDR2 YNFKEQ. The CDR3 runs 15 residues. Trimming removed 3 bases from V and 2 bases from J; junction bases left unmatched: 3. The CDR3 bases are TGTGCCAGCAGCCATACTAGCGGGAGCCCCTACGAGCAGTACTTC. Residues: CASSHTSGSPYEQYF.

The chain uses TRBV2 and TRBJ2-7; D is possibly TRBD1 or TRBD2 (5 bases each). Trimming took 3 bases from V and 0 from J, leaving 12 bases between them. This CDR3 comprises 15 residues. CDR1 and CDR2 (germline): SNHLY, FYNNEI. The CDR3, as DNA: TGTGCCAGCAGTGAGTCCCCAGGGAGCTCCTACGAGCAGTACTTC. Protein sequence: CASSESPGSSYEQYF.

A remark on this clone: Lacking the conserved final phenylalanine or tryptophan, this CDR3 likely reflects a read error. This chain uses TRBV5-6 with TRBJ2-7; TRBD1 is a possible D gene (5 bases). The V gene's germline CDR1 is SGHDT and CDR2 YYEEEE. The CDR3 is 13 residues long. CDR3 bases: TGTTCCCCCAGAAGGGGCGGCCACTACGAGCAGTACCTC. This codes for CSPRRGGHYEQYL.

The chain employs TRBV9 and TRBJ2-1; 8 bases match TRBD2. With V trimmed by 3 bases and J by 8 bases, 4 bases remained unmatched. The CDR3 extends over 13 amino acids. Germline-derived CDR1 and CDR2 are SGDLS and YYNGEE. The CDR3 loop reads CASSEGLGDEQFF. CDR3 DNA: TGTGCCAGCAGCGAGGGACTAGGGGATGAGCAGTTCTTC.

The chain recombines TRBV28 with TRBJ2-2; TRBD2 is a possible D gene (5 bases). V gave up 3 bases and J gave up 1 base, with 15 bases separating them. Germline values: CDR1 MDHEN, CDR2 SYDVKM. This CDR3 contains 17 residues. Written as DNA, the CDR3 is TGTGCCAGCAGTTTTCCCCGGGAACAGCTGAACACCGGGGAGCTGTTTTTT. Translation: CASSFPREQLNTGELFF.

The chain has TRBV4-1 and TRBJ1-3, with D unresolved. Trimming cost V 3 bases and J 2 bases, with 17 bases left between them. In germline, CDR1 is MGHRA, CDR2 YSYEKL. This CDR3 comprises 17 residues. The CDR3 spells CASSQEPGRQAGNTIYF. DNA for the CDR3: TGCGCCAGCAGCCAGGAACCGGGGAGGCAGGCTGGAAACACCATATATTTT.

V gene TRBV7-8 combines with J gene TRBJ2-3; 7 bases agree with TRBD2. The CDR3 runs 15 residues. Looked up from germline, CDR1 is SGHVS and CDR2 is FQNEAQ. J lost 6 bases, V lost 5 bases, and 11 bases had no gene match. For the CDR3, the DNA is TGTGCCAGCAGCCCGATAGCGGGTATTGTTGATACGCAGTATTTT. It yields the protein CASSPIAGIVDTQYF. The full variable domain, completed using reference TRBV7-8 and TRBJ2-3, is GAGVSQSPRYKVAKRGQDVALRCDPISGHVSLFWYQQALGQGPEFLTYFQNEAQLDKSGLPSDRFFAERPEGSVSTLKIQRTQQEDSAVYLCASSPIAGIVDTQYFGPGTRLTVL.

The CDR3 protein is CASSQSGQGPYEQYF. In DNA form, the CDR3 reads TGTGCCAGCAGCCAATCGGGCCAGGGACCCTACGAGCAGTACTTC. The J gene is TRBJ2-7, the V gene TRBV16; D tentatively fits TRBD1 or TRBD2 (5 bases each). The germline V gene has CDR1 KGHSY and CDR2 FQNENV. V was shortened by 0 bases and J by 2 bases, with 11 bases between the two germline ends. CDR3 size: 15 residues.

This clone showed up just a few times. The genes are TRBV5-6 and TRBJ1-1; D remains unclear. CDR1 SGHDT and CDR2 YYEEEE come from the germline V gene. The V end lost 0 bases, the J end lost 6 bases, and 6 bases lay between the germline ends. The length of the CDR3 is 12 residues. CDR3 protein: CASSLGFAEAFF. In DNA form, the CDR3 reads TGTGCCAGCAGCTTGGGGTTTGCTGAAGCTTTCTTT.

This clone occurred once. The chain uses TRBV7-7 and TRBJ1-5; TRBD1 might be the D (6 bases). Per germline, CDR1 SSHAT and CDR2 FNYEAQ (reference sequence). With 5 bases removed from V and 4 bases from J, the gap between germline ends came to 9 bases. This CDR3 spans 13 amino acids. The CDR3 sequence is CASSRTVNQPQHF. The CDR3 DNA reads as TGTGCCAGCAGCCGGACAGTGAATCAGCCCCAGCATTTT.

This rearrangement joins TRBV29-1 to TRBJ2-7; TRBD1 matches at 9 bases. V was clipped by 7 bases and J by 0 bases; unmatched bases: 10. Germline CDR1 SQVTM, CDR2 ANQGSEA. This CDR3 region has 15 residues. The CDR3 reads CSAVGTGLPSYEQYF. DNA for the CDR3: TGCAGCGCCGTGGGGACAGGGTTACCCTCCTACGAGCAGTACTTC.

The V and J genes are TRBV11-2 and TRBJ2-6, with D perhaps TRBD1 (5 bases). This CDR3 has 16 residues. Germline CDR1 SGHAT, CDR2 FQNNGV. Trimming cost V 11 bases and J 0 bases, with 17 bases left between them. This CDR3 reads CAELGPASSGANVLTF. As DNA, the CDR3 is TGTGCCGAGCTGGGGCCGGCCTCCTCTGGGGCCAACGTCCTGACTTTC.

This chain connects TRBV7-6 to TRBJ2-7, with D possibly being TRBD2 (6 bases). CDR3 length: 13 residues. Trimming cost V 8 bases and J 4 bases, with 15 bases left between them. Germline V CDR1 and CDR2: SGHVS, FNYEAQ. The CDR3 sequence is CASRAGPDYEQYF. CDR3 DNA: TGTGCCAGCCGCGCGGGACCAGATTACGAGCAGTACTTC.

The rearrangement joins TRBV10-2 to TRBJ2-5, with 10 bases lining up with TRBD2. There are 14 residues in the CDR3. The trim removed 8 bases at V and 5 bases at J, leaving 8 bases unmatched. Germline V gene sequence: CDR1 WSHSY, CDR2 SAAADI. CDR3 loop: CASQKSGRAETQYF. CDR3 in DNA: TGCGCCAGCCAGAAAAGCGGGAGGGCGGAGACCCAGTACTTC.

The rearrangement uses TRBV13 and TRBJ2-7; D may correspond to TRBD1 or TRBD2 (5 bases each). Per germline, CDR1 PRHDT and CDR2 FYEKMQ (reference sequence). The CDR3 consists of 13 residues. Trimming shortened V by 4 bases and J by 2 bases, and 9 bases separated the two germline ends. The CDR3 DNA follows: TGTGCCAGCAGCTCGGGACCGACCTACGAGCAGTACTTC. As protein: CASSSGPTYEQYF.

Remarks on this clone: The sample carries other DNA sequences with the same CDR3. In DNA form, the CDR3 reads TGTGCCACCAGCAGAGATCGGGGGTATAGCAATCAGCCCCAGCATTTT. Encoded protein: CATSRDRGYSNQPQHF. The chain uses TRBV15 and TRBJ1-5; a possible D gene is TRBD1 (5 bases). The V gene lost 0 bases and the J gene lost 0 bases, with 9 bases spanning the gap. The CDR3 covers 16 residues. Germline assignment: CDR1 LNHNV and CDR2 YYDKDF (reference sequence).

The chain employs TRBV5-6 and TRBJ2-5; 7 positions agree with TRBD1. V lost 3 bases and J lost 5; bases outside the gene matches: 10. CDR1 SGHDT and CDR2 YYEEEE come from the germline V gene. The CDR3 length is 15 residues. In DNA form, the CDR3 reads TGTGCCAGCAGCTGGGGACAGACAGGAGGTGAGACCCAGTACTTC. It translates to CASSWGQTGGETQYF.

This chain joins TRBV9 and TRBJ2-2; the D gene is possibly TRBD2 (6 bases). Germline-derived CDR1 and CDR2 are SGDLS and YYNGEE. There are 15 residues in the CDR3. Trimming shortened V by 6 bases and J by 3 bases, and 15 bases separated the two germline ends. The CDR3 protein is CASTPSVFYTGELFF. The CDR3 coding sequence is TGTGCCAGCACCCCTAGCGTCTTTTACACCGGGGAGCTGTTTTTT.

The chain has TRBV7-6 and TRBJ2-7; TRBD2 matches 11 bases. With V trimmed by 1 base and J by 4 bases, 9 bases remained unmatched. CDR3 length equals 17 residues. The germline CDR1 and CDR2 sequences are SGHVS and FNYEAQ. CDR3 loop: CASSLGAPGLAEYEQYF. The CDR3 DNA follows: TGTGCCAGCAGCTTAGGCGCCCCGGGACTAGCGGAGTACGAGCAGTACTTC.

The chain uses TRBV14 and TRBJ2-7; D not certain. The CDR3 is 12 residues long. V gave up 4 bases and J gave up 2 bases, with 6 bases separating them. The V gene's germline CDR1 is SGHDN and CDR2 FVKESK. The CDR3 nucleotides read TGTGCCAGCAGCCTACGGCCCTACGAGCAGTACTTC. It specifies CASSLRPYEQYF.

This clone was recorded a few times. The V and J genes are TRBV19 and TRBJ1-1; no reliable D call. The CDR3 spans 13 residues. Germline CDR1 is LNHDA and CDR2 is SQIVND (reference sequence). V was trimmed by 6 bases and J by 4 bases, leaving 12 bases between them. CDR3: CASRVFSGTEAFF. The CDR3 DNA is TGTGCCAGTAGGGTATTTAGCGGCACTGAAGCTTTCTTT.

Concerning this clone itself: Within the sample, other DNA sequences also encode this same CDR3. The V call is TRBV27, the J call TRBJ2-7; TRBD1 matches at 10 bases. The CDR3 has 13 residues. Germline CDR1 is MNHEY and CDR2 is SMNVEV (reference sequence). V lost 5 bases and J lost 3; bases outside the gene matches: 1. The CDR3 reads CASSRDRGYEQYF. CDR3 in DNA: TGTGCCAGCAGTCGGGACAGGGGCTACGAGCAGTACTTC.

The CDR3 DNA reads as TGTGCCAGCAGTGACAGGGGGACCTCCTACGAGCAGTACTTC. Protein: CASSDRGTSYEQYF. The chain employs TRBV27 and TRBJ2-7; 9 bases fit TRBD1. In germline, CDR1 is MNHEY, CDR2 SMNVEV (reference sequence). V dropped 5 bases and J dropped 0; count of bases not matched to a gene: 2. The CDR3 covers 14 residues.

The chain couples TRBV29-1 to TRBJ2-2; D is uncertain. Per the germline V gene, CDR1 is SQVTM and CDR2 is ANQGSEA. This CDR3 has 14 amino acids. V dropped 6 bases and J dropped 0 bases, with 11 bases sitting between them. The CDR3 reads CSVPVRPNTGELFF. The CDR3 region has the DNA TGCAGCGTCCCTGTACGCCCGAACACCGGGGAGCTGTTTTTT.

CDR3 in DNA: TGTGCCAGTAGTATAGACATAGCGGGAGCGGGATACGAGCAGTACTTC. Translated, it gives CASSIDIAGAGYEQYF. This sequence joins TRBV19 and TRBJ2-7; TRBD2 agrees at 9 bases. The CDR3 is made up of 16 amino acids. V dropped 0 bases and J dropped 4; count of bases not matched to a gene: 7. The germline gives CDR1 LNHDA, CDR2 SQIVND (reference sequence).